What follows is one T cell receptor (beta chain) and its context. This sample stems from a study of blood T cell repertoires in COVID-19. Across the whole study: PBMCs, B-cell-depleted T cells, or T cells were the source of the cDNA or gDNA that made up the material.

Authors' processing steps: Amplified reference gene primers provided the basis for estimating nucleated cell counts. Here immunoSEQ multiplex PCR was the method, and the copy in TCRdb shows in-frame clones only, minus some. The V and J calls and clone size were taken over from that table, and D and trimming were inferred from the DNA. The table records around 220,000 clones, about 81% of them present only once. The CDR3 runs to 15 residues. The ends were cut back, 0 bases at V and 1 base at J, with 8 bases in the middle. The sequenced sample was peripheral blood. V usage is TRBV5-3 and J usage is TRBJ2-1, with unresolved D. TRBV5-3 is known as an ORF, though its function is uncertain. The origin of this receptor is an elderly woman with COVID-19, enrolled during active disease. In DNA, the CDR3 is TGTGCCAGAAGCTTGGGCGAGAGGTCCTACAATGAGCAGTTCTTC. It is translated as CARSLGERSYNEQFF.